The following is a TCR beta chain sequence with its context. Its antigen is unknown. There are no base qualities to consult, and no much larger clone falls within one base. In the germline V gene (reference sequence), CDR1 corresponds to LNHDA and CDR2 to SQIVND. The CDR3 starts with the cysteine, ends with the phenylalanine, and has 10 residues. Just the 30-base CDR3 DNA is kept, in frame starting at base 1. One collaborating source in Seattle enrolled patients while the patients were actively infected and followed the patients over time throughout the course of disease. Whole blood was collected in K2EDTA tubes by collaborating institutions according to the institutions' own protocols. For TCRbeta analysis, collaborators shipped samples in one of three forms: frozen whole blood, isolated PBMCs, or DNA extracted from either of those sample types. This sample was taken from a study of blood T cell repertoires in COVID-19 (dated by TCRdb to 2020 to 2022). About the investigation overall: Collaborator samples came from the United States, Italy and Spain and covered acute and convalescent phases of COVID-19. The samples were drawn from two sources: the first 160 participants of the ongoing ImmuneRACE study, and 1,254 subjects contributed by 6 global collaborators. Deeply sampled blood TCRbeta repertoires from subjects exposed to, actively infected with, or recovered from COVID-19 were included in the dataset. The material from the prospective study consisted of cDNA or gDNA derived from T cells, B-cell-depleted T cells, or PBMCs. Sample metadata almost always included a de-identified subject ID, COVID-19 status, age in years and sex. Where available, HLA class I and class II types were taken from metadata supplied by the sample provider and were not determined by assay-based typing. The repertoires were made available in a free public database intended to serve as a resource for research on the immune response to SARS-CoV-2. Results the study describes overall, beyond this receptor: How much clinical and demographic metadata was included differed by source and by participant, and the metadata was provided uncurated.

The immunoSEQ Assay, a bias-controlled multiplex PCR, was used to amplify TCRbeta CDR3 regions from genomic DNA. The authors' analysis ran thus. Within the assay, amplification of reference gene primers was used to estimate how many nucleated cells each sample contained. To quantify the absolute abundance of each unique TCRbeta CDR3 rearrangement, sequence reads were collapsed and filtered. For each sample, productive Simpson clonality was calculated as the square root of Simpson's diversity index across productive rearrangements. TCRdb took over this immuneACCESS table, retaining in-frame rearrangements with V and J assigned. Such tables are incomplete; in checked studies, under half of the missing clones stem from an unresolved V gene, and the remainder is unexplained. Clonal size and the V and J genes are those of that table, whereas D and trimming came from the DNA. This sample gives roughly 100,000 clones in total; roughly 92% of them show up just once. The ten largest clones take up less than 2% of the sample.

The material sequenced was peripheral blood. The origin of this receptor is a woman between 45 and 60 years old with COVID-19, enrolled during active disease. This chain is built from TRBV19 and TRBJ2-1, and perhaps TRBD2 as D gene, on 6 matching bases. In nucleotides, the sequence is TGTGCTAGCGGAAACAATGAGCAGTTCTTC. Its protein is CASGNNEQFF. When the CDR3 is completed using the reference TRBV19 and TRBJ2-1 genes on either side, the full variable domain is DGGITQSPKYLFRKEGQNVTLSCEQNLNHDAMYWYRQDPGQGLRLIYYSQIVNDFQKGDIAEGYSVSREKKESFPLTVTSAQKNPTAFYLCASGNNEQFFGPGTRLTVL.